Listed here are 20 T cell receptor beta chains from one sample, sequenced in a study of T cell responses to AZD1222 COVID-19 vaccine listed by TCRdb under 2021. Library preparation used the immunoSEQ multiplex PCR assay. The table comes from immuneACCESS by way of TCRdb, which keeps in-frame sequences with V and J called. Part of the clones is missing from these tables; in studies checked, under half for an unresolved V gene and the rest for unknown reasons. The sample table records under 130,000 clones; 85% to 90% of these occur just once. About 2.3% of the sample lies in the top ten. In the paper's terms, the time point label means: baseline before first vaccination. The starting material was peripheral blood, obtained on day 0 of AZD1222 vaccination. These receptors all stem from an adult in good health.

The V and J genes are TRBV4-3 and TRBJ2-1; 11 bases fit TRBD2. The CDR3 is made up of 16 amino acids. The germline V gene has CDR1 LGHNA and CDR2 YSLEER. The junction had 9 bases not matched to a gene; V was cut back by 1 base and J by 10 bases. Here the CDR3 DNA reads TGCGCCAGCAGCCAAGGGGTGGCTAGCGGGAGGCCGGAGCAGTTCTTC. It specifies CASSQGVASGRPEQFF.

This sequence joins TRBV24-1 and TRBJ1-1; D gene ambiguous. Trimming cost V 3 bases and J 1 base, with 11 bases left between them. CDR3 length equals 15 residues. Germline V gives CDR1 KGHDR, CDR2 SFDVKD. The CDR3 DNA sequence: TGTGCCACCAGTGATCCAAGGACGGGGAACACTGAAGCTTTCTTT. Protein product: CATSDPRTGNTEAFF.

This clone has more than one count but fewer than ten. One end of the junction fails to match germline, which may point to a read error. V usage is TRBV19 and J usage is TRBJ1-4, with no clear D. Germline CDR1 and CDR2: LNHDA and SQIVND (reference sequence). The CDR3 is 11 amino acids. The CDR3 nucleotides are TGTGCCAGCAGTATCGGGGAAAAACTGTTTTTT. It codes for CASSIGEKLFF. Full variable domain (rest looked up from reference TRBV19 and TRBJ1-4): DGGITQSPKYLFRKEGQNVTLSCEQNLNHDAMYWYRQDPGQGLRLIYYSQIVNDFQKGDIAEGYSVSREKKESFPLTVTSAQKNPTAFYLCASSIGEKLFFGSGTQLSVL.

This sequence joins TRBV28 and TRBJ1-2; maybe TRBD1 (5 bases). This CDR3 contains 14 residues. V was pared by 2 bases and J by 4 bases, with 11 bases between. Germline V gene sequence: CDR1 MDHEN, CDR2 SYDVKM. This CDR3 reads CASSLGAGSYGYTF. The CDR3 region has the DNA TGTGCCAGCAGTTTAGGGGCAGGGAGCTATGGCTACACCTTC.

The chain carries TRBV28 and TRBJ1-1, with D perhaps matching TRBD1 (5 bases). Germline assignment: CDR1 MDHEN and CDR2 SYDVKM. This CDR3 is built from 14 residues. Deletions cut 8 bases from V and 4 bases from J, with 17 bases between. For the CDR3, the DNA is TGTGCCAGCTCCCGCGAATGGGGCGGCACTGAAGCTTTCTTT. Its translation: CASSREWGGTEAFF.

The chain has TRBV29-1 and TRBJ2-3; the match to TRBD2 covers 8 bases. The CDR3 runs 14 residues. Germline V gene data show CDR1 as SQVTM and CDR2 as ANQGSEA. V trimming: 4 bases; J trimming: 2 bases; junction bases outside the gene matches: 5. CDR3: CSVGLAGPTDTQYF. The CDR3 region has the DNA TGCAGCGTTGGTCTAGCGGGCCCCACAGATACGCAGTATTTT.

V and J are TRBV24-1 and TRBJ1-5; perhaps TRBD1 as D (6 bases). In germline, CDR1 is KGHDR, CDR2 SFDVKD. The CDR3 length is 15 residues. The V and J ends lost 6 bases and 3 bases respectively, with 14 bases between them. The CDR3 spells CATSSNREPNQPQHF. CDR3 DNA: TGTGCCACCAGTAGTAACAGGGAGCCCAATCAGCCCCAGCATTTT.

The chain joins TRBV29-1 to TRBJ1-1; 7 positions match TRBD1. CDR1 is SQVTM and CDR2 is ANQGSEA in the germline V gene. The V gene end was trimmed by 7 bases and the J gene end by 8 bases; junction bases not matched to a gene: 7. This CDR3 region has 11 residues. The CDR3 sequence is CSATDRIEAFF. As DNA, the CDR3 is TGCAGCGCCACGGACAGGATCGAAGCTTTCTTT.

This chain connects TRBV11-2 to TRBJ1-1; TRBD1 is a possible D gene (5 bases). V lost 5 bases and J lost 3, with 16 bases in between. This CDR3 is built from 15 residues. Germline CDR1 and CDR2: SGHAT and FQNNGV. In DNA form, the CDR3 reads TGTGCCAGCAGCCCGGCCCAGGGTCGGGACACTGAAGCTTTCTTT. This codes for CASSPAQGRDTEAFF.

This clone occurred once. The V gene is TRBV7-9, the J gene TRBJ2-2; 9 bases are shared with TRBD1. The CDR3 is 15 residues long. Germline-derived CDR1 and CDR2 are SEHNR and FQNEAQ (reference sequence). With 1 base clipped from V and 10 bases from J, the junction kept 7 bases outside the gene matches. CDR3 DNA: TGTGCCAGCAGCTTAGGGACAGGGGTTGGCGAGGAGCTGTTTTTT. This encodes CASSLGTGVGEELFF. The variable domain in full, with the rest retrieved from reference TRBV7-9 and TRBJ2-2, is DTGVSQNPRHKITKRGQNVTFRCDPISEHNRLYWYRQTLGQGPEFLTYFQNEAQLEKSRLLSDRFSAERPKGSFSTLEIQRTEQGDSAMYLCASSLGTGVGEELFFGEGSRLTVL.

The chain couples TRBV18 to TRBJ1-1, with D possibly matching TRBD1 (5 bases). Looked up from germline, CDR1 is KGHSH and CDR2 is LQKENI. The CDR3 sequence is 12 residues long. V lost 3 bases and J 6 bases, leaving 8 bases between the germline ends. This CDR3 reads CASSPDSAEAFF. CDR3 sequence (DNA): TGTGCCAGCTCACCCGACAGTGCTGAAGCTTTCTTT.

The rearrangement links TRBV7-2 to TRBJ2-5; D tentatively fits TRBD1 or TRBD2 (7 bases each). Germline-derived CDR1 and CDR2 are SGHTA and FQGNSA. The length of the CDR3 is 16 residues. The V and J ends lost 5 bases and 1 base respectively, with 17 bases between them. CDR3 in amino acids: CASSQGGLAAQETQYF. In nucleotides, the CDR3 is TGTGCCAGCAGCCAGGGGGGGCTAGCGGCCCAAGAGACCCAGTACTTC.

This clone was picked up one time. The DNA of the CDR3 is TGTGCCAGCAGCATACGAGGGGGCTATGGTAACACTGAAGCTTTCTTT. Protein product: CASSIRGGYGNTEAFF. V usage is TRBV11-1 and J usage is TRBJ1-1; 7 positions match TRBD1. The germline V gene has CDR1 SGHAT and CDR2 FQDESV (reference sequence). V dropped 5 bases and J dropped 2; count of bases not matched to a gene: 11. The CDR3 totals 16 residues.

This chain uses TRBV28 with TRBJ2-1, with 11 positions matching TRBD2. J gave up 12 bases and V 5 bases, and 6 bases lay outside the gene matches. Germline-derived CDR1 and CDR2 are MDHEN and SYDVKM. This CDR3 has 13 amino acids. In nucleotides, the CDR3 is TGTGCCAGCAGTCTCCCGACTAGCGGGACGCAGTTCTTC. Translated: CASSLPTSGTQFF.

The chain has TRBV5-4 and TRBJ1-1, with TRBD1 matching over 7 bases. The J segment lost 1 base and the V segment lost 6 bases, leaving 6 bases of the junction unmatched. The germline CDR1 and CDR2 sequences are SGHNT and YYREEE (reference sequence). The CDR3 extends over 14 amino acids. The CDR3 nucleotides are TGTGCCAGCAAAAGGGACAGCGCGAACACTGAAGCTTTCTTT. Residues: CASKRDSANTEAFF.

The V call is TRBV20-1, the J call TRBJ2-1; 12 bases align to TRBD2. The CDR3 covers 15 residues. CDR1 is DFQATT, CDR2 SNEGSKA, per germline (reference sequence). V lost 3 bases, J lost 8 bases, and 8 bases stayed unmatched. CDR3 DNA: TGCAGTGCTAGTTCTCTACTAGCGGGAGGATATGAGCAGTTCTTC. It specifies CSASSLLAGGYEQFF.

The chain has TRBV10-3 and TRBJ1-1; D is possibly TRBD1 (5 bases). CDR3 length: 12 amino acids. V lost 10 bases to trimming and J lost 2 bases, with 11 bases between them. Germline V gives CDR1 ENHRY, CDR2 SYGVKD. The CDR3 bases are TGTGCCACCGGGGCTCTTAACACTGAAGCTTTCTTT. It codes for CATGALNTEAFF.

V and J are TRBV10-3 and TRBJ2-1; D is uncertain. The V and J ends lost 10 bases and 0 bases respectively, with 10 bases between them. This CDR3 spans 13 amino acids. CDR1 ENHRY and CDR2 SYGVKD come from the germline V gene. Here the CDR3 DNA reads TGTGCCACAGCGCCCGGCTCCTACAATGAGCAGTTCTTC. It is translated as CATAPGSYNEQFF.

V gene TRBV7-3 combines with J gene TRBJ2-2, with 8 bases aligning to TRBD2. Germline assignment: CDR1 SGHTA and CDR2 FQGTGA. This CDR3 has 17 residues. V lost 4 bases and J lost 2; bases outside the gene matches: 9. The CDR3 loop is CASSSGGLAGNTGELFF. The CDR3 DNA sequence: TGTGCCAGCAGCTCGGGCGGGCTAGCGGGTAACACCGGGGAGCTGTTTTTT.

This chain uses TRBV5-1 with TRBJ2-3; D gene uncertain. Germline V gene sequence: CDR1 SGHRS, CDR2 YFSETQ. Trimming removed 7 bases from V and 5 bases from J, with 14 bases in between. The CDR3 covers 13 residues. The CDR3 coding sequence is TGCGCCAGCCGAGGTAGAAGGGAAGATACGCAGTATTTT. Translation: CASRGRREDTQYF.